The 9 T cell receptor beta chains presented below share a single source sample, sequenced in a study of cytomegalovirus exposure and HLA in healthy donors. Sequencing was performed with immunoSEQ multiplex PCR; in TCRdb, only in-frame clones are kept and a portion is missing. Among 200,000 or so clones listed, over 65% were seen once. The sample consisted of PBMCs. The source is a man aged 18 to 30 in good health and CMV-seropositive.

This chain joins TRBV15 and TRBJ2-2; TRBD1 matches at 8 bases. V was pared by 5 bases and J by 5 bases, with 10 bases of the junction left unmatched. This CDR3 comprises 16 residues. The germline V gene has CDR1 LNHNV and CDR2 YYDKDF (reference sequence). The CDR3 nucleotides are TGTGCCACCAGCGGTCTACCGGGACAGGAAACCGGGGAGCTGTTTTTT. Encoded protein: CATSGLPGQETGELFF.

V is TRBV29-1 and J is TRBJ1-3; D is possibly TRBD1 (5 bases). Germline CDR1 and CDR2: SQVTM and ANQGSEA. This CDR3 has 14 amino acids. Trimming left V 8 bases short and J 1 base short, with 15 bases between. The CDR3 spells CSTRGAGSGNTIYF. The CDR3 coding sequence is TGCAGCACACGAGGCGCAGGGTCTGGAAACACCATATATTTT.

This clone was detected only once. The rearrangement uses TRBV4-2 and TRBJ2-2; 10 bases map to TRBD2. The germline gives CDR1 LGHNA, CDR2 YNFKEQ. The junction had 4 bases not matched to a gene; V was cut back by 2 bases and J by 4 bases. This CDR3 region has 16 residues. The CDR3, as DNA: TGTGCCAGCAGCCAATCAATAGCGGGAGGCACCGGGGAGCTGTTTTTT. Protein: CASSQSIAGGTGELFF.

This chain uses TRBV5-1 with TRBJ2-5; 10 positions agree with TRBD2. The V gene's germline CDR1 is SGHRS and CDR2 YFSETQ. The CDR3 is 19 amino acids. V was pared by 0 bases and J by 1 base, with 12 bases of the junction left unmatched. The CDR3 is CASSLARQGKREGQETQYF. DNA for the CDR3: TGCGCCAGCAGCTTGGCTCGACAGGGGAAGCGGGAGGGCCAAGAGACCCAGTACTTC.

The table lists this clone with a few counts. The rearrangement links TRBV7-3 to TRBJ1-5; the D gene is possibly TRBD1 (6 bases). The CDR3 covers 14 residues. Germline CDR1 reads SGHTA; CDR2 reads FQGTGA. V lost 7 bases, J lost 5 bases, and 15 bases lay in between. CDR3 DNA: TGTGCCAGCACCCTACAGGGCTGGGATCAGCCCCAGCATTTT. It codes for CASTLQGWDQPQHF.

The V call is TRBV27, the J call TRBJ2-7; 8 bases are shared with TRBD2. The junction had 9 bases not matched to a gene; V was cut back by 8 bases and J by 0 bases. This CDR3 comprises 15 residues. CDR1 is MNHEY, CDR2 SMNVEV, per germline (reference sequence). Here the CDR3 reads CASLPLAGLSYEQYF. Written as DNA, the CDR3 is TGTGCCAGCCTACCTCTAGCGGGCCTCTCCTACGAGCAGTACTTC.

This chain connects TRBV27 to TRBJ1-2; 8 positions match TRBD1. CDR1 and CDR2 (germline): MNHEY, SMNVEV (reference sequence). This CDR3 region has 13 residues. The trim removed 6 bases at V and 8 bases at J, leaving 8 bases unmatched. This CDR3 is CASSGQGPRGYTF. The CDR3 DNA reads as TGTGCCAGCAGCGGACAGGGCCCTAGGGGCTACACCTTC.

The chain employs TRBV2 and TRBJ2-5; 10 bases are shared with TRBD2. The V segment lost 8 bases and the J segment 2 bases; nucleotides outside the gene matches: 14. CDR1 is SNHLY and CDR2 is FYNNEI in the germline V gene. The CDR3 loop spans 17 amino acids. The CDR3 sequence: CASPRVWTSGAQETQYF. CDR3 coding DNA: TGTGCCAGCCCAAGAGTCTGGACTAGCGGAGCGCAAGAGACCCAGTACTTC. The variable domain in full, completed from reference TRBV2 and TRBJ2-5, reads EPEVTQTPSHQVTQMGQEVILRCVPISNHLYFYWYRQILGQKVEFLVSFYNNEISEKSEIFDDQFSVERPDGSNFTLKIRSTKLEDSAMYFCASPRVWTSGAQETQYFGPGTRLLVL.

This clone was seen more than once but under ten times. The rearrangement joins TRBV2 to TRBJ2-3; D call uncertain. CDR3 length equals 11 residues. V shed 7 bases and J shed 6 bases, with 8 bases lying between them. Germline V gives CDR1 SNHLY, CDR2 FYNNEI. The CDR3 is CASTPLDTQYF. For the CDR3, the DNA is TGTGCCAGCACCCCTCTCGATACGCAGTATTTT.